This T cell receptor (beta chain) was documented in a study of human T cells and chemical hapten exposure. Across the study: Each patch test put 0.01% DPC on the upper back, and results were read at 6 days. Among samples, TCR yields varied mainly because of small differences in pooled library volume.

V lost 6 bases and J lost 11, with 8 bases in between. Germline V gene sequence: CDR1 MDHEN, CDR2 SYDVKM. The CDR3 runs 11 residues. In the case of this clonotype: Its cognate antigen is unknown.

General observations from the study: Sensitizing with DPC caused no change in TCRs above 1 in 1000 frequency.

The time point denotes: patch test 2, 6 weeks after DPC sensitization. Indicated treatment: therapeutic diphenylcyclopropenone sensitization with weekly scalp DPC. Unfractionated whole blood was the source from which total RNA was extracted. Each CDR3 protein is one row after TCRdb ran MiXCR on the RACE reads. The sample lists roughly 30,000 distinct CDR3 sequences, 9.4% occurring once. This TCR derives from a man aged 30-40 years with alopecia areata. Some clones in this sample may be carry-over from other donors' samples. The specimen was whole blood, collected in connection with sensitization to the hapten diphenylcyclopropenone (DPC). The J gene is TRBJ1-6, the V gene TRBV28, with no clear D. The CDR3 region has the DNA TGTGCCAGCAGCCTCGGGCCACCCCTCCACTTT. Translation gives CASSLGPPLHF. The whole variable domain, remainder taken from reference TRBV28 and TRBJ1-6, is DVKVTQSSRYLVKRTGEKVFLECVQDMDHENMFWYRQDPGLGLRLIYFSYDVKMKEKGDIPEGYSVSREKKERFSLILESASTNQTSMYLCASSLGPPLHFGNGTRLTVT.